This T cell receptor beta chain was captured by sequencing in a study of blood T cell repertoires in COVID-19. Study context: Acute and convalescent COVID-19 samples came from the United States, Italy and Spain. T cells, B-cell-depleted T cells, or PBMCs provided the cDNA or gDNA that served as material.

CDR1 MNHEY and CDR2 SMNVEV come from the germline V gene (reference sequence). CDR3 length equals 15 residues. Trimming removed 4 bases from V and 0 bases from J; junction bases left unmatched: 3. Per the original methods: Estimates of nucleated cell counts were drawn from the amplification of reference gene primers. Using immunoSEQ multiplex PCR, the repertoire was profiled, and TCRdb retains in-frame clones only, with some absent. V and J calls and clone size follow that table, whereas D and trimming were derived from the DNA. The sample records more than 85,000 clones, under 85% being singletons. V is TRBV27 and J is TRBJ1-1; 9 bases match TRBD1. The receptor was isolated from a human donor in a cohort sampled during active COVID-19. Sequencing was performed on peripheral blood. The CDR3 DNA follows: TGTGCCAGCAGTTGGGACAGGGAAATGAACACTGAAGCTTTCTTT. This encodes CASSWDREMNTEAFF.